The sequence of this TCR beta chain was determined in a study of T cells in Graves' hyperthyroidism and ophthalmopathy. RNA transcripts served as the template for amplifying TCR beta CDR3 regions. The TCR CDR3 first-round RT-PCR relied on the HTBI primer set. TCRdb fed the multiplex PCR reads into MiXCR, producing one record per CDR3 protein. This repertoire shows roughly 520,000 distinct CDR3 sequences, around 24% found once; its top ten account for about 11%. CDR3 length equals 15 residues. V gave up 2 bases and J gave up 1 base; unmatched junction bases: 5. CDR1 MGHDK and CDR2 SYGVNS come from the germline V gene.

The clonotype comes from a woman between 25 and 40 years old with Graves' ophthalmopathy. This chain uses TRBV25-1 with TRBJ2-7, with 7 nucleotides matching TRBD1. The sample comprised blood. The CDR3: CASSEPGDRSYEQYF. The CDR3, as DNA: TGTGCCAGCAGTGAACCAGGGGACAGATCCTACGAGCAGTACTTC.